The 19 T cell receptor beta chains listed next were all sequenced from one sample in a study of blood T cells in healthy people across ages (dated by TCRdb to between 2015 and 2016). The method was 5' RACE. The instrument given in TCRdb is Illumina HiSeq 2500. The second PCR ran for about 6 to 11 cycles and used a J-beta primer mix along with a sample-barcoded 5' primer. The raw public data were reprocessed by TCRdb itself: fastp quality trimming at Q25, MiXCR clonotype calling, in-frame beta chains only. CDR3 protein duplicates are merged, each entry listing the most common genes and DNA. This sample holds about 840,000 distinct CDR3 sequences; around 29% were observed only once. The ten biggest clones cover around 9.6% of the sample. These data also formed part of another study, on T cells of mothers and their children.

The sample was blood. The receptors here all came from a woman between 35 and 50 years old in good health.

J is TRBJ2-7 and V is TRBV9, with D perhaps matching TRBD1 (6 bases). Looked up from germline, CDR1 is SGDLS and CDR2 is YYNGEE. The CDR3 consists of 16 residues. V was clipped by 3 bases and J by 2 bases, with 18 bases between them. The chain's CDR3 is CASSGNPGTSTYEQYF. The CDR3 DNA is TGTGCCAGCAGCGGAAACCCCGGGACATCTACCTACGAGCAGTACTTC.

This clonotype was observed at least ten times. This rearrangement joins TRBV20-1 to TRBJ1-2, with 7 bases fitting TRBD1. This CDR3 comprises 14 residues. Germline loops: CDR1 DFQATT, CDR2 SNEGSKA (reference sequence). V shed 1 base, J shed 3 bases, and the junction held 5 bases outside the gene matches. In DNA, the CDR3 is TGCAGTGCTAGAGGCGACAGGGCGTACTATGGCTACACCTTC. Its protein product is CSARGDRAYYGYTF.

This chain joins TRBV20-1 and TRBJ1-2, with D tentatively TRBD1 (5 bases). V lost 4 bases and J lost 8, with 11 bases in between. The germline V gene encodes CDR1 DFQATT and CDR2 SNEGSKA (reference sequence). CDR3 length: 11 residues. The CDR3: CSAIWTSGYTF. CDR3 DNA: TGCAGTGCTATTTGGACATCAGGCTACACCTTC.

The rearrangement links TRBV27 to TRBJ2-7; a weak D match, TRBD1 (5 bases). Trimming shortened V by 0 bases and J by 2 bases, and 11 bases separated the two germline ends. The CDR3 sequence is 15 residues long. CDR1 is MNHEY, CDR2 SMNVEV, per germline (reference sequence). CDR3 nucleotides: TGTGCCAGCAGTTTATCAGGATCAGGGACCTACGAGCAGTACTTC. This gives the protein CASSLSGSGTYEQYF.

This clonotype was picked up many times. The chain links TRBV28 to TRBJ2-3; 7 bases are shared with TRBD1. This CDR3 has 13 residues. From germline, CDR1 is MDHEN and CDR2 SYDVKM. J was trimmed by 4 bases and V by 2 bases; bases with no gene match: 0. The DNA of the CDR3 is TGTGCCAGCAGTTTAAGGGGGCCAGATACGCAGTATTTT. It yields the protein CASSLRGPDTQYF.

Concerning this clonotype itself: It may be a read error: a sequence one base away is much more abundant. This chain joins TRBV29-1 and TRBJ2-1, with 11 bases matching TRBD2. CDR3 length: 15 residues. Germline values: CDR1 SQVTM, CDR2 ANQGSEA. The CDR3 DNA reads as TGCGGCGTTGAAGAGGTGACTAGCGGGGTGGATGAGCAGTTCTTC. This codes for CGVEEVTSGVDEQFF.

This clonotype has just a few counts. The chain couples TRBV7-2 to TRBJ2-1, with 9 bases matching TRBD2. Germline loops: CDR1 SGHTA, CDR2 FQGNSA. V lost 4 bases and J lost 3; bases outside the gene matches: 7. CDR3 length: 16 amino acids. CDR3 bases: TGTGCCAGCAGCTCCCGGCGGGGGGGCCTCTACAATGAGCAGTTCTTC. Amino acids: CASSSRRGGLYNEQFF.

The rearrangement uses TRBV7-9 and TRBJ2-1, with 9 bases aligning to TRBD1. The J segment lost 7 bases and the V segment lost 5 bases, leaving 6 bases of the junction unmatched. Germline values: CDR1 SEHNR, CDR2 FQNEAQ (reference sequence). The CDR3 sequence is 14 residues long. CDR3 loop: CASSEGTGKNEQFF. The CDR3 DNA sequence: TGTGCCAGCAGCGAAGGGACAGGGAAGAATGAGCAGTTCTTC.

This clonotype was counted only a few times. The gene calls are TRBV9 and TRBJ2-7; 8 nucleotides align to TRBD1. The CDR3 length is 14 residues. Germline loops: CDR1 SGDLS, CDR2 YYNGEE. V lost 4 bases and J lost 6; bases outside the gene matches: 9. The CDR3 nucleotides are TGTGCCAGCAGCCCGGCCGGGACAGGCCCCGAGCAGTACTTC. This codes for CASSPAGTGPEQYF.

This clonotype came up a few times. This chain links TRBV15 with TRBJ1-5; maybe TRBD1 (5 bases). Germline CDR1 LNHNV, CDR2 YYDKDF (reference sequence). V lost 0 bases and J 2 bases, leaving 11 bases between the germline ends. The CDR3 has 16 amino acids. The CDR3 loop is CATSRDRARGNQPQHF. For the CDR3, the DNA is TGTGCCACCAGCAGAGATCGCGCCAGGGGCAATCAGCCCCAGCATTTT.

This clonotype was recorded many times. The V gene is TRBV20-1, the J gene TRBJ2-4; 13 nucleotides agree with TRBD2. CDR3 size: 14 residues. The V and J ends lost 6 bases and 6 bases, in that order; junction bases with no gene match: 5. In germline, CDR1 is DFQATT, CDR2 SNEGSKA (reference sequence). The CDR3 is CSARTSGGLNIQYF. The CDR3 DNA reads as TGCAGTGCAAGGACTAGCGGGGGATTAAACATTCAGTACTTC.

The chain combines TRBV25-1 with TRBJ2-3, with a tentative D call TRBD1 (6 bases). The ends were cut back, 3 bases at V and 3 bases at J, with 10 bases in the middle. The CDR3 is made up of 14 amino acids. Germline-derived CDR1 and CDR2 are MGHDK and SYGVNS. The CDR3 protein is CASSDSTGTDTQYF. Here the CDR3 DNA reads TGTGCCAGCAGTGATTCAACAGGGACAGATACGCAGTATTTT.

This clonotype occurred a few times. This chain joins TRBV7-2 and TRBJ2-4; TRBD1 aligns across 11 bases. This CDR3 contains 15 residues. Per the germline V gene, CDR1 is SGHTA and CDR2 is FQGNSA. V was clipped by 3 bases and J by 4 bases; unmatched bases: 2. In DNA form, the CDR3 reads TGTGCCAGCAGCTTCCGGGACAGGGGGAAAAACATTCAGTACTTC. It yields the protein CASSFRDRGKNIQYF.

This clonotype was seen more than once but under ten times. The chain has TRBV4-2 and TRBJ2-3; D is unresolved. This CDR3 is 16 amino acids long. The V and J ends lost 3 bases and 2 bases respectively, with 15 bases between them. Germline V CDR1 and CDR2: LGHNA, YNFKEQ. The CDR3 loop is CASSQGSAEFTDTQYF. Here the CDR3 DNA reads TGTGCCAGCAGCCAGGGCTCTGCGGAATTCACAGATACGCAGTATTTT.

The chain employs TRBV5-1 and TRBJ2-5; D might be TRBD1 (5 bases). Trimming removed 10 bases at V and 5 bases at J, with 21 bases between. Germline loops: CDR1 SGHRS, CDR2 YFSETQ. This CDR3 comprises 14 residues. Written as DNA, the CDR3 is TGCGCCTGCAACTCCGGACAATGGCACGAGACCCAGTACTTC. Protein product: CACNSGQWHETQYF.

V is TRBV10-3 and J is TRBJ1-1, with D uncertain. The ends were cut back, 2 bases at V and 5 bases at J, with 6 bases in the middle. This CDR3 has 12 residues. Germline-derived CDR1 and CDR2 are ENHRY and SYGVKD. The CDR3 here is CAISEVLTEAFF. The CDR3, as DNA: TGTGCCATCAGTGAGGTCCTGACTGAAGCTTTCTTT.

In this sample, this clonotype turned up a few times. This chain connects TRBV6-6 to TRBJ2-3; D is unresolved. The CDR3 spans 15 residues. V gave up 0 bases and J gave up 3 bases, with 10 bases separating them. Germline-derived CDR1 and CDR2 are MNHNY and SVGAGI (reference sequence). CDR3 sequence (DNA): TGTGCCAGCAGTTACTCGAGTGGTTTGACAGATACGCAGTATTTT. This codes for CASSYSSGLTDTQYF.

The chain joins TRBV5-1 to TRBJ2-1; maybe TRBD2 (6 bases). The closer fit of TRBJ2-7 to the DNA end suggests the J call may be wrong. This CDR3 is 17 amino acids long. Germline V CDR1 and CDR2: SGHRS, YFSETQ. The CDR3 DNA follows: TGCGCCAGCAGCTTGGGCGGGACCTCAAGCTCCTACAATGAGCAGTACTTC. It codes for CASSLGGTSSSYNEQYF.

To note about this clonotype: This could be a read error, since a much larger clone is one nucleotide away. CDR3 sequence (DNA): TGTGCCAGCAGTTTAGCATTAGGACAGGGAGATTATGCAACCTACAATGAGCAGTACTTC. Residues: CASSLALGQGDYATYNEQYF. The rearrangement uses TRBV12-3 or TRBV12-4 and TRBJ2-1, with TRBD1 matching over 8 bases. The J call may be faulty, since TRBJ2-7 better matches the DNA end. The CDR3 spans 20 residues.